This TCR beta chain was profiled in a study of shared clonotypes between healthy human individuals. The CDR3 has 16 amino acids. As originally analysed: ImmunoSEQ output lacked quality scores and full-length reads, limiting matched filtering. Only in-frame clones appear in the TCRdb table, and some are missing; sequencing was by immunoSEQ multiplex PCR. V and J calls and clone size are those listed in that table; D and trimming were worked out from the DNA. This table holds 2,500,000 or so clones, just over 90% found once. This receptor was identified in a man between 18 and 29 years old in good health. The source material was naive CD4+ T cells sorted from blood. The subset is: CD45RA+ positively selected. The V and J genes are TRBV21-1 and TRBJ1-5; the table's D call, TRBD1, was not checked against the DNA. TRBV21-1 is assigned pseudogene status. CDR3 bases: TGTGCCAGCCCGGGACAGGGTACGTATAGCAATCAGCCCCAGCATTTT. It yields the protein CASPGQGTYSNQPQHF.